This T cell receptor (beta chain) comes out of a study of blood T cell repertoires in COVID-19. Study information: The samples span acute and convalescent COVID-19 from the United States, Italy and Spain. T cells, B-cell-depleted T cells, or PBMCs supplied cDNA or gDNA.

In this sample, this clone turned up once. Measured with immunoSEQ multiplex PCR; TCRdb has only the in-frame clones, and not every one. The sample carries roughly 140,000 clones, approximately 85% recorded once. The germline gives CDR1 MNHEY, CDR2 SVGAGI. The V end lost 8 bases, the J end lost 0 bases, and 17 bases lay between the germline ends. This CDR3 is 15 amino acids long. The TCR was taken from a man aged 50 or older with acute or convalescent COVID-19. The V gene is TRBV6-5, the J gene TRBJ2-7; no clear D. Sequencing used peripheral blood. This CDR3 reads CASVRLASASYEQYF. The CDR3 nucleotides are TGTGCCAGCGTTCGTCTGGCCAGCGCCTCCTACGAGCAGTACTTC.